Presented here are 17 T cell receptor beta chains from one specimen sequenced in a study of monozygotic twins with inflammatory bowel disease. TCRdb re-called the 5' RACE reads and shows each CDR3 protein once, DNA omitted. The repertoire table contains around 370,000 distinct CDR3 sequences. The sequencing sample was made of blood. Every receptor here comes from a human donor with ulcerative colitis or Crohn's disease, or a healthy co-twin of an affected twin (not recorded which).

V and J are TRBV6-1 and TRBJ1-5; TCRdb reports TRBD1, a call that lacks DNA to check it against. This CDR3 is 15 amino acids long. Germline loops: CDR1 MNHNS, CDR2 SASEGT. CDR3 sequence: CATEGRAGDNQPQHF.

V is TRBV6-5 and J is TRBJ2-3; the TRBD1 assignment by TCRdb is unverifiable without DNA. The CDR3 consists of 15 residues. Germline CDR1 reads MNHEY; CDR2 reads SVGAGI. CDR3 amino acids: CASSSPGEWADTQYF.

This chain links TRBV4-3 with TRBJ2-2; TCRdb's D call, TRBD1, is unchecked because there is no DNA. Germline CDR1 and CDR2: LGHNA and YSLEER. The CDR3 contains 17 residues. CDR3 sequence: CASSPTGATSYTGELFF.

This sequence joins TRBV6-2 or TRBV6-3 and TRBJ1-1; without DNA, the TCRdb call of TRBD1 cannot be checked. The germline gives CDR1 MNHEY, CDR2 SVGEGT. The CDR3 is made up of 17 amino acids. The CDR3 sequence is CASSLPHSTGSRTEAFF.

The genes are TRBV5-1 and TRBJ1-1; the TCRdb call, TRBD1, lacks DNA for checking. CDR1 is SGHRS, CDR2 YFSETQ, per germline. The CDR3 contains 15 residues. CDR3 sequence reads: CASRLTLTENTEAFF.

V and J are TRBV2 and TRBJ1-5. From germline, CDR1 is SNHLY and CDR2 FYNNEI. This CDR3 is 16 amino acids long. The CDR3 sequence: CASSVLTWEANQPQHF.

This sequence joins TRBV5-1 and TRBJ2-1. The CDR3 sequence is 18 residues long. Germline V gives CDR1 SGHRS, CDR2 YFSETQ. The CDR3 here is CASSLTIKDTNSYNEQFF.

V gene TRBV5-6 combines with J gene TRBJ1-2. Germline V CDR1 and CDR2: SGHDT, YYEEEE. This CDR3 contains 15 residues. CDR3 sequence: CASSTLSGFNYGYTF. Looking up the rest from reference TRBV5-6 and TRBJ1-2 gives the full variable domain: DAGVTQSPTHLIKTRGQQVTLRCSPKSGHDTVSWYQQALGQGPQFIFQYYEEEERQRGNFPDRFSGHQFPNYSSELNVNALLLGDSALYLCASSTLSGFNYGYTFGSGTRLTVV.

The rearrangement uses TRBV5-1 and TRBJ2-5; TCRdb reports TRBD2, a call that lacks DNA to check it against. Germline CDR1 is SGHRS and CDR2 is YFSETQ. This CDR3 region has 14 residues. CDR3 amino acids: CASSFLTSEETQYF.

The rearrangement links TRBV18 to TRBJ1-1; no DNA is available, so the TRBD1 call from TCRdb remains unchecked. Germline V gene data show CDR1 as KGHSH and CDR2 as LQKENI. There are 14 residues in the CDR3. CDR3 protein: CASSAYRENTEVFF.

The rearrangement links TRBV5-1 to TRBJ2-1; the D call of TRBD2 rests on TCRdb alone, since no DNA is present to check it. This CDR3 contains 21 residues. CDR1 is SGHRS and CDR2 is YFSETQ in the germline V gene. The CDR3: CASTAGYYLRPGGGTYNEQFF.

The CDR3 region is CSAVPGLEETQYF. The J gene is TRBJ2-5, the V gene TRBV20-1; checking the TCRdb D call of TRBD2 is not possible without DNA. The CDR3 has 13 amino acids. Germline CDR1 is DFQATT and CDR2 is SNEGSKA (reference sequence).

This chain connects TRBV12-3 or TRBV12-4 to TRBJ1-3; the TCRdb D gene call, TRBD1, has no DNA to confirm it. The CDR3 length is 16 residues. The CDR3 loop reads CASSLRGPDSGNTIYF.

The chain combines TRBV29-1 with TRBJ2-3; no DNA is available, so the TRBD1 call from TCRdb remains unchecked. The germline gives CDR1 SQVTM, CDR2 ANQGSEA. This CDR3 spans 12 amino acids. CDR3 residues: CSVAQGADTQYF.

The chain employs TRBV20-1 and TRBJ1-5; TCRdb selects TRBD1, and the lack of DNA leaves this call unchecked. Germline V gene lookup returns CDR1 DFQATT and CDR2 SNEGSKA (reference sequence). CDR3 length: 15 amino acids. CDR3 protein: CSARDGGDINQPQHF.

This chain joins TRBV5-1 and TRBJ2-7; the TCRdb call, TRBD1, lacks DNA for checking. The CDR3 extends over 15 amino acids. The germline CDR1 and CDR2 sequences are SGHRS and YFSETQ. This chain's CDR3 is CASSRGGEQNYEQYF.

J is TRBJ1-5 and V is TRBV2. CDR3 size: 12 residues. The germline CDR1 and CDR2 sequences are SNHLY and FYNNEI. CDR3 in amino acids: CASSPLGQPQHF. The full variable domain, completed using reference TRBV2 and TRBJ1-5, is EPEVTQTPSHQVTQMGQEVILRCVPISNHLYFYWYRQILGQKVEFLVSFYNNEISEKSEIFDDQFSVERPDGSNFTLKIRSTKLEDSAMYFCASSPLGQPQHFGDGTRLSIL.